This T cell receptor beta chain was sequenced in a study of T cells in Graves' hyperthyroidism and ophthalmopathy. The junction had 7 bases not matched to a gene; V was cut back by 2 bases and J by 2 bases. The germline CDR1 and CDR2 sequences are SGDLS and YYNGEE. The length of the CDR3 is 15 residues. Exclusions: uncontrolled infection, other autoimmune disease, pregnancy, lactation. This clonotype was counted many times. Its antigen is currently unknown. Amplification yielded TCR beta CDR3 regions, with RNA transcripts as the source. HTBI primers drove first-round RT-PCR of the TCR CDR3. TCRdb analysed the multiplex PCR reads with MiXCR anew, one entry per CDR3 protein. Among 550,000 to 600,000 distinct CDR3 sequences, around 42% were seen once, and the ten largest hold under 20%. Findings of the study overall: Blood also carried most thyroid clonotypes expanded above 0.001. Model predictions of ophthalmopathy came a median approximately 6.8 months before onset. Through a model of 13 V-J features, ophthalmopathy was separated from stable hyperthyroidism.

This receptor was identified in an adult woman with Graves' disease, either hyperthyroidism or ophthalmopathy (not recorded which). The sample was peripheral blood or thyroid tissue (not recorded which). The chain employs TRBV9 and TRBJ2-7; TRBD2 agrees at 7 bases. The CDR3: CASSVGAGVPYEQYF. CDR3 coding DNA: TGTGCCAGCAGCGTCGGCGCGGGAGTACCCTACGAGCAGTACTTC. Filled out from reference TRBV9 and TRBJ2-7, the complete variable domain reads DSGVTQTPKHLITATGQRVTLRCSPRSGDLSVYWYQQSLDQGLQFLIQYYNGEERAKGNILERFSAQQFPDLHSELNLSSLELGDSALYFCASSVGAGVPYEQYFGPGTRLTVT.